The 6 T cell receptor beta chains below all came from one sample that was sequenced in a study of blood T cell repertoires in COVID-19. Profiled with immunoSEQ multiplex PCR; TCRdb holds only in-frame clones, not every one. The sample includes approximately 360,000 clones, 90% of them seen just once. Sequencing input: peripheral blood. The receptors were sampled from a man between 18 and 29 years old with active or convalescent COVID-19.

The chain has TRBV7-9 and TRBJ2-5, with D tentatively TRBD1 (6 bases). The V and J ends lost 4 bases and 3 bases respectively, with 15 bases between them. Germline loops: CDR1 SEHNR, CDR2 FQNEAQ (reference sequence). The CDR3 length is 15 residues. CDR3 nucleotides: TGTGCCAGCAGCTCTCTGGAGGACAGAAAAGAGACCCAGTACTTC. It specifies CASSSLEDRKETQYF.

As concerns this clone: Other DNA sequences in this specimen translate into the identical CDR3. CDR3 in amino acids: CASSVDRNYGYTF. The CDR3 DNA reads TGTGCCAGCAGTGTCGACAGAAACTATGGCTACACCTTC. The J gene is TRBJ1-2, the V gene TRBV6-4; the D gene is possibly TRBD1 (5 bases). In germline, CDR1 is MRHNA, CDR2 SNTAGT. Between the trimmed V and J ends, which lost 4 bases and 2 bases, there was a span of 8 bases. The CDR3 consists of 13 residues.

The chain has TRBV27 and TRBJ2-5; D gene uncertain. V gave up 10 bases and J gave up 5 bases, with 17 bases separating them. The CDR3 consists of 13 residues. Germline CDR1 MNHEY, CDR2 SMNVEV (reference sequence). As DNA, the CDR3 is TGTGCCACCTCAACCTTGGCGGTCGAGACCCAGTACTTC. As protein: CATSTLAVETQYF.

V and J are TRBV10-3 and TRBJ2-7, with 9 bases lining up with TRBD1. There are 16 residues in the CDR3. CDR1 is ENHRY and CDR2 is SYGVKD in the germline V gene. The J segment lost 4 bases and the V segment lost 6 bases, leaving 13 bases of the junction unmatched. The CDR3 DNA sequence: TGTGCCATCAGGGAAGCGGCGGGACAGGGTAAATACGAGCAGTACTTC. This gives the protein CAIREAAGQGKYEQYF.

The chain carries TRBV2 and TRBJ2-1; 8 bases map to TRBD2. The V segment lost 5 bases and the J segment 7 bases; nucleotides outside the gene matches: 19. From germline, CDR1 is SNHLY and CDR2 FYNNEI. The CDR3 has 18 amino acids. The CDR3 coding sequence is TGTGCCAGCAGTATCCCCGGGACTAGAACCCCTACCTTAAATGAGCAGTTCTTC. It translates to CASSIPGTRTPTLNEQFF.

This clone was seen only a few times. The chain has TRBV13 and TRBJ1-2; possible D gene TRBD1, 5 bases. The germline V and J ends were trimmed by 1 base and 4 bases, with 10 bases remaining between them. In germline, CDR1 is PRHDT, CDR2 FYEKMQ (reference sequence). This CDR3 has 14 residues. The CDR3 nucleotides read TGTGCCAGCAGCTTAGAAGGGGTTTCCTATGGCTACACCTTC. This codes for CASSLEGVSYGYTF.